These 27 T cell receptor beta chains came from one sample sequenced in a study of T cell responses to AZD1222 COVID-19 vaccine. Clones were sequenced by immunoSEQ multiplex PCR, and TCRdb holds only the in-frame ones, with some missing. The sample has about 130,000 clones, over 90% seen once. The sequenced sample was peripheral blood, obtained on day 0 of AZD1222 vaccination. The receptors come from an adult in good health.

The chain uses TRBV5-1 and TRBJ1-1, with D unresolved. Germline CDR1 is SGHRS and CDR2 is YFSETQ. The CDR3 covers 17 residues. The V end was cut by 3 bases, the J end by 1 base, with 19 bases between. The CDR3 DNA reads as TGCGCCAGCAGCTCCCGATGGCAGACCGCTGGGAACACTGAAGCTTTCTTT. This gives the protein CASSSRWQTAGNTEAFF.

The genes are TRBV7-9 and TRBJ1-1; D might be TRBD1 (5 bases). V was clipped by 1 base and J by 1 base, with 7 bases between them. The V gene's germline CDR1 is SEHNR and CDR2 FQNEAQ (reference sequence). CDR3 length: 14 residues. The CDR3 DNA reads as TGTGCCAGCAGCTTAGGGGGACGGAACACTGAAGCTTTCTTT. It is translated as CASSLGGRNTEAFF.

This clone occurred many times. The rearrangement joins TRBV19 to TRBJ2-6; D might be TRBD2 (5 bases). The germline gives CDR1 LNHDA, CDR2 SQIVND (reference sequence). The length of the CDR3 is 14 residues. The V and J ends lost 7 bases and 4 bases respectively, with 11 bases between them. The CDR3 DNA follows: TGTGCCAGTACTCGGGGATACGGGGCCAACGTCCTGACTTTC. Translated: CASTRGYGANVLTF.

V gene TRBV18 combines with J gene TRBJ1-1; tentatively, D is TRBD1 (5 bases). CDR1 is KGHSH and CDR2 is LQKENI in the germline V gene. The V and J ends lost 1 base and 1 base respectively, with 10 bases between them. The CDR3 length is 15 residues. CDR3 in DNA: TGTGCCAGCTCACCACGAAGGGGAAAGAACACTGAAGCTTTCTTT. Translation: CASSPRRGKNTEAFF.

This sequence joins TRBV20-1 and TRBJ2-1; D remains ambiguous. The V end lost 7 bases, the J end lost 4 bases, and 8 bases lay between the germline ends. The CDR3 extends over 11 amino acids. CDR1 is DFQATT, CDR2 SNEGSKA, per germline (reference sequence). The CDR3: CSVKVYNEQFF. The DNA of the CDR3 is TGCAGTGTGAAGGTGTACAATGAGCAGTTCTTC.

The CDR3 loop is CASGPGQHNSPLHF. CDR3 DNA sequence: TGTGCCAGCGGACCGGGACAGCATAATTCACCCCTCCACTTT. The chain recombines TRBV6-5 with TRBJ1-6; 7 bases line up with TRBD1. CDR3 size: 14 residues. Germline V gene data show CDR1 as MNHEY and CDR2 as SVGAGI. V shed 8 bases and J 5 bases; nucleotides not matched to a gene: 6.

The V call is TRBV5-1, the J call TRBJ2-7; 9 nucleotides line up with TRBD1. V lost 3 bases and J lost 0; bases outside the gene matches: 7. The CDR3 is 16 amino acids. Germline-derived CDR1 and CDR2 are SGHRS and YFSETQ. CDR3 coding DNA: TGCGCCAGCAGCTCCACAGGGGGCACTAACTCCTACGAGCAGTACTTC. Its translation: CASSSTGGTNSYEQYF.

A single count supports this clone. The chain couples TRBV5-4 to TRBJ2-3, with TRBD2 identical over 9 bases. Trimming removed 0 bases from V and 3 bases from J; junction bases left unmatched: 8. Per the germline V gene, CDR1 is SGHNT and CDR2 is YYREEE (reference sequence). CDR3 length equals 17 residues. The CDR3 spells CASSLAPSGDPTDTQYF. The CDR3 DNA reads as TGTGCCAGCAGCTTGGCCCCTAGCGGGGATCCTACAGATACGCAGTATTTT. Full variable domain (rest looked up from reference TRBV5-4 and TRBJ2-3): ETGVTQSPTHLIKTRGQQVTLRCSSQSGHNTVSWYQQALGQGPQFIFQYYREEENGRGNFPPRFSGLQFPNYSSELNVNALELDDSALYLCASSLAPSGDPTDTQYFGPGTRLTVL.

The V call is TRBV2, the J call TRBJ1-5; D ambiguous. The CDR3 length is 16 residues. The germline V gene has CDR1 SNHLY and CDR2 FYNNEI. Trimming cost V 6 bases and J 2 bases, with 17 bases left between them. CDR3 DNA: TGTGCCAGCAGATACACGCTCTCCCGGGGCAATCAGCCCCAGCATTTT. It codes for CASRYTLSRGNQPQHF.

This chain links TRBV11-3 with TRBJ2-1; TRBD2 matches 8 bases. V was pared by 5 bases and J by 8 bases, with 8 bases of the junction left unmatched. From germline, CDR1 is SGHNT and CDR2 YENEEA. The CDR3 extends over 14 amino acids. The CDR3 loop is CASSLSGGRHEQFF. Written as DNA, the CDR3 is TGTGCCAGCAGCCTGTCGGGGGGGCGGCATGAGCAGTTCTTC.

The gene calls are TRBV3-1 (or the pseudogene TRBV3-2) and TRBJ1-2; D gene ambiguous. The CDR3 is made up of 14 amino acids. V lost 1 base to trimming and J lost 7 bases, with 13 bases between them. The V gene's germline CDR1 is LGHDT and CDR2 YNNKEL (reference sequence). The CDR3 is CASSQGTIRPGYTF. The CDR3 DNA follows: TGTGCCAGCAGCCAAGGGACCATTCGACCTGGCTACACCTTC.

This clone has only a few counts. The chain employs TRBV24-1 and TRBJ1-2; 8 nucleotides match TRBD1. The CDR3 totals 17 residues. The trim removed 5 bases at V and 8 bases at J, leaving 18 bases unmatched. CDR1 is KGHDR and CDR2 is SFDVKD in the germline V gene. The chain's CDR3 is CATSGPGVGRGHLGYTF. The CDR3 DNA reads as TGTGCCACCAGTGGCCCAGGGGTGGGCAGGGGGCATTTAGGCTACACCTTC.

There are a few counts of this clone. The chain combines TRBV7-9 with TRBJ1-2, with TRBD1 matching over 7 bases. The CDR3 is 16 residues long. The germline CDR1 and CDR2 sequences are SEHNR and FQNEAQ (reference sequence). V lost 5 bases, J lost 0 bases, and 9 bases stayed unmatched. The CDR3: CASSPGQTLANYGYTF. The DNA for the CDR3 is TGTGCCAGCAGCCCGGGACAGACTTTAGCTAACTATGGCTACACCTTC. The full variable domain, completed using reference TRBV7-9 and TRBJ1-2, is DTGVSQNPRHKITKRGQNVTFRCDPISEHNRLYWYRQTLGQGPEFLTYFQNEAQLEKSRLLSDRFSAERPKGSFSTLEIQRTEQGDSAMYLCASSPGQTLANYGYTFGSGTRLTVV.

The gene calls are TRBV2 and TRBJ2-1, with D maybe TRBD1 (5 bases). The V and J ends lost 4 bases and 4 bases respectively, with 8 bases between them. The CDR3 runs to 13 residues. Germline lookup yields CDR1 SNHLY and CDR2 FYNNEI. CDR3 amino acids: CASSADRYNEQFF. The CDR3 nucleotides read TGTGCCAGCAGTGCAGACAGATACAATGAGCAGTTCTTC.

In its sample, this clone was seen a few times. The chain employs TRBV19 and TRBJ1-2; no clear D gene. Germline-derived CDR1 and CDR2 are LNHDA and SQIVND (reference sequence). The CDR3 is made up of 15 amino acids. Trimming took off 5 bases at V and 7 bases at J, with 20 bases between the two ends. The CDR3 DNA sequence: TGTGCCAGTAGTCCTCCCCAGGTTCCGCTTATTGGCTACACCTTC. Its translation: CASSPPQVPLIGYTF.

This clone was seen a single time. The rearrangement uses TRBV7-6 and TRBJ2-2; D gene ambiguous. CDR1 and CDR2 (germline): SGHVS, FNYEAQ. The CDR3 is 15 residues long. Trimming removed 3 bases from V and 2 bases from J, with 10 bases in between. Here the CDR3 reads CASSLGRVNTGELFF. In DNA, the CDR3 is TGTGCCAGCAGCTTGGGCAGAGTTAACACCGGGGAGCTGTTTTTT. Complete variable domain (other parts from reference TRBV7-6 and TRBJ2-2): GAGVSQSPRYKVTKRGQDVALRCDPISGHVSLYWYRQALGQGPEFLTYFNYEAQQDKSGLPNDRFSAERPEGSISTLTIQRTEQRDSAMYRCASSLGRVNTGELFFGEGSRLTVL.

The chain links TRBV2 to TRBJ1-2, with a weak D call TRBD1 (5 bases). Germline V gives CDR1 SNHLY, CDR2 FYNNEI. The CDR3 length is 14 residues. Trimming removed 4 bases at V and 4 bases at J, with 13 bases between. CDR3 region: CASSGIVGGYGYTF. Written as DNA, the CDR3 is TGTGCCAGCAGTGGAATAGTGGGGGGCTATGGCTACACCTTC. Supplemented by reference TRBV2 and TRBJ1-2, the full variable domain reads EPEVTQTPSHQVTQMGQEVILRCVPISNHLYFYWYRQILGQKVEFLVSFYNNEISEKSEIFDDQFSVERPDGSNFTLKIRSTKLEDSAMYFCASSGIVGGYGYTFGSGTRLTVV.

The V gene is TRBV9, the J gene TRBJ2-1, with D perhaps TRBD1 (5 bases). V gave up 0 bases and J gave up 5 bases, with 9 bases separating them. CDR3 length: 14 amino acids. Germline V gives CDR1 SGDLS, CDR2 YYNGEE. CDR3 loop: CASSVGQLNNEQFF. The CDR3 nucleotides read TGTGCCAGCAGCGTAGGACAGCTCAACAATGAGCAGTTCTTC.

The chain combines TRBV6-5 with TRBJ2-3; the D call may be TRBD1 or TRBD2 (5 bases each). Germline-derived CDR1 and CDR2 are MNHEY and SVGAGI. V lost 8 bases and J 2 bases, leaving 14 bases between the germline ends. The CDR3 is 14 amino acids. The CDR3 loop reads CASGLRGTTDTQYF. CDR3 DNA: TGTGCCAGCGGCCTCCGGGGCACCACAGATACGCAGTATTTT.

In its sample, this clone was seen once. The V call is TRBV2, the J call TRBJ2-5; D gene unclear. The CDR3 consists of 13 residues. V lost 3 bases to trimming and J lost 2 bases, with 7 bases between them. CDR1 and CDR2 (germline): SNHLY, FYNNEI. The CDR3 DNA follows: TGTGCCAGCAGTGAGCTACAGCAAGAGACCCAGTACTTC. Protein sequence: CASSELQQETQYF.

This chain connects TRBV15 to TRBJ2-7; 7 bases are a match to TRBD1. Unmatched junction bases numbered 3, after V lost 3 bases and J lost 1 base. The CDR3 spans 14 residues. Germline CDR1 reads LNHNV; CDR2 reads YYDKDF (reference sequence). The CDR3 bases are TGTGCCACCAGCAGGACAGGGAGTTCCTACGAGCAGTACTTC. Its protein product is CATSRTGSSYEQYF.

The rearrangement uses TRBV6-5 and TRBJ1-4; TRBD1 might be the D (5 bases). Germline V gene lookup returns CDR1 MNHEY and CDR2 SVGAGI. Trimming removed 4 bases at V and 7 bases at J, with 13 bases between. This CDR3 has 14 residues. CDR3 amino acids: CASSSIRGPEKLFF. The CDR3 DNA follows: TGTGCCAGCAGTTCGATCCGGGGCCCTGAAAAACTGTTTTTT.

The V and J genes are TRBV7-9 and TRBJ1-3, with D possibly matching TRBD1 (6 bases). This CDR3 has 17 residues. The germline V gene has CDR1 SEHNR and CDR2 FQNEAQ (reference sequence). Trimming pared 1 base from V and 0 bases from J, leaving 13 bases between. The CDR3 nucleotides are TGTGCCAGCAGCTTAGGGGAGACAGGCCACTCTGGAAACACCATATATTTT. Amino acids: CASSLGETGHSGNTIYF.

This chain joins TRBV23-1 and TRBJ2-2, with no clear D. TRBV23-1 counts as an open reading frame of uncertain function. V was shortened by 3 bases and J by 2 bases, with 13 bases between the two germline ends. The CDR3 runs to 16 residues. The CDR3, as DNA: TGCGCCAGCAGTCATTCTCAGGCAGACAACACCGGGGAGCTGTTTTTT. It specifies CASSHSQADNTGELFF.

V and J are TRBV6-2 or TRBV6-3 and TRBJ1-1, with D possibly being TRBD1 (6 bases). The length of the CDR3 is 15 residues. Germline values: CDR1 MNHEY, CDR2 SVGEGT. Trimming took 4 bases from V and 3 from J, leaving 15 bases between them. The CDR3: CASSSPSYRDTEAFF. DNA of the CDR3: TGTGCCAGCAGTTCTCCCTCATACAGGGACACTGAAGCTTTCTTT.

This chain links TRBV19 with TRBJ1-1; no firm D call. This CDR3 has 13 amino acids. The germline V gene has CDR1 LNHDA and CDR2 SQIVND (reference sequence). The V and J ends lost 6 bases and 1 base respectively, with 9 bases between them. This CDR3 is CASSGSSNTEAFF. CDR3 sequence (DNA): TGTGCCAGTAGCGGGTCTTCGAACACTGAAGCTTTCTTT.

The chain carries TRBV6-5 and TRBJ1-3, with unresolved D. The length of the CDR3 is 13 residues. CDR1 MNHEY and CDR2 SVGAGI come from the germline V gene. V dropped 6 bases and J dropped 4 bases, with 10 bases sitting between them. The CDR3 reads CASRTLQGNTIYF. As DNA, the CDR3 is TGTGCCAGCAGAACTTTACAGGGAAACACCATATATTTT.